The 7 T cell receptor beta chains given below trace back to one sample, sequenced in a study of cytomegalovirus exposure and HLA in healthy donors. Both 60 Vbeta primers and 13 Jbeta primers went into the PCR. Generated by immunoSEQ multiplex PCR, the TCRdb table keeps only in-frame clones and is missing some. Among tens of thousands of clones listed, about 70% were seen once. The sequencing input was PBMCs. Source of these receptors: a woman between 45 and 65 years old in good health and CMV-seropositive.

The rearrangement links TRBV6-1 to TRBJ2-7, with 12 bases identical to TRBD2. From germline, CDR1 is MNHNS and CDR2 SASEGT. This CDR3 is 14 amino acids long. The junction had 6 bases not matched to a gene; V was cut back by 9 bases and J by 3 bases. DNA of the CDR3: TGTGCCAGTCGACTAGCGGGAGACCTCTACGAGCAGTACTTC. Protein: CASRLAGDLYEQYF.

This chain joins TRBV7-2 and TRBJ1-4, with D perhaps TRBD1 (5 bases). The CDR3 covers 15 residues. V gave up 5 bases and J gave up 1 base, with 11 bases separating them. In germline, CDR1 is SGHTA, CDR2 FQGNSA. CDR3 DNA: TGTGCCAGCAGCCCGTATCAGGGAACTAATGAAAAACTGTTTTTT. It codes for CASSPYQGTNEKLFF.

The chain is built from TRBV5-5 and TRBJ2-1; TRBD2 agrees at 7 bases. V lost 6 bases, J lost 3 bases, and 9 bases stayed unmatched. The germline gives CDR1 SGHKS, CDR2 YYEKEE (reference sequence). CDR3 length equals 15 residues. The chain's CDR3 is CASTIRRGSYNEQFF. Here the CDR3 DNA reads TGTGCCAGCACGATCAGGCGGGGGAGCTACAATGAGCAGTTCTTC.

This clone was seen at least ten times. This chain joins TRBV4-3 and TRBJ2-7, with D possibly TRBD2 on 5 matching bases. This CDR3 region has 15 residues. Trimming removed 1 base at V and 0 bases at J, with 10 bases between. Germline V gene data show CDR1 as LGHNA and CDR2 as YSLEER. The CDR3 is CASSQASDYSYEQYF. CDR3 coding DNA: TGCGCCAGCAGCCAAGCCTCTGACTACTCCTACGAGCAGTACTTC.

The V and J genes are TRBV2 and TRBJ2-1; 11 bases match TRBD2. This CDR3 has 17 amino acids. The junction had 8 bases not matched to a gene; V was cut back by 2 bases and J by 5 bases. Germline CDR1 is SNHLY and CDR2 is FYNNEI. CDR3 sequence reads: CASSELGLAGGHNEQFF. The CDR3 bases are TGTGCCAGCAGTGAACTTGGGCTAGCGGGGGGCCACAATGAGCAGTTCTTC.

The chain employs TRBV6-6 and TRBJ1-2; 8 bases map to TRBD1. The J segment lost 6 bases and the V segment lost 5 bases, leaving 8 bases of the junction unmatched. Germline lookup yields CDR1 MNHNY and CDR2 SVGAGI (reference sequence). The CDR3 runs 14 residues. The CDR3 DNA is TGTGCCAGCAGTCCGACTGGACAGGGTGATGGCTACACCTTC. Protein product: CASSPTGQGDGYTF.

This clone has more than one count but fewer than ten. The genes are TRBV7-8 and TRBJ2-7; perhaps TRBD1 as D (6 bases). V lost 6 bases, J lost 1 base, and 16 bases lay in between. In germline, CDR1 is SGHVS, CDR2 FQNEAQ. CDR3 size: 15 residues. CDR3 bases: TGTGCCAGCAGTCCGACAGGCGATCCTTCCTACGAGCAGTACTTC. Amino acid sequence: CASSPTGDPSYEQYF.